The 20 T cell receptor beta chains below all came from one sample that was sequenced in a study of T cell repertoires and HLA-DP antigens. Meaning of the sample label: CD137+ CD4 T cells sorted after culture with HeLa expressing allogeneic HLA-DP. Retrovirally transduced HeLa cells with HLA-DPA1/DPB1, HLA-DM, invariant chain and CD80 served as stimulators. HeLa cells expressing allogeneic DPB1 restimulated the approximately 15-day-expanded CD4+ cells for under 25 h. The assay was immunoSEQ multiplex PCR, and TCRdb's table has in-frame clones only and misses some. This table holds about 460 clones, under 70% found once. The sample taken for sequencing was alloreactive CD137+ CD4+ T cells from cultured PBMCs. Stated subset: CD137+ CD4+ cells sorted after 24 h restimulation with the allogeneic HLA-DP-expressing HeLa cells. Receptors were obtained from a man aged 50-59 years in good health and CMV-seronegative.

The rearrangement joins TRBV19 to TRBJ2-7; no firm D call. In germline, CDR1 is LNHDA, CDR2 SQIVND (reference sequence). This CDR3 contains 14 residues. Trimming left V 4 bases short and J 3 bases short, with 13 bases between. CDR3 amino acids: CASSRDLDYYEQYF. Here the CDR3 DNA reads TGTGCCAGTAGTAGGGATCTAGATTACTACGAGCAGTACTTC.

For the CDR3, the DNA is TGCGCCAGCAGCATGTGGACAGGGGGCGGCTACGAGCAGTACTTC. This codes for CASSMWTGGGYEQYF. This chain links TRBV5-1 with TRBJ2-7, with 11 bases aligning to TRBD1. The ends lost 4 bases at V and 3 bases at J; junction bases unmatched: 6. The CDR3 is 15 residues long. Germline V gene data show CDR1 as SGHRS and CDR2 as YFSETQ.

The chain links TRBV7-2 to TRBJ1-1; TRBD1 might be the D (5 bases). The length of the CDR3 is 13 residues. The V end was cut by 2 bases, the J end by 4 bases, with 8 bases between. The V gene's germline CDR1 is SGHTA and CDR2 FQGNSA. CDR3 coding DNA: TGTGCCAGCAGCTTAAAAGGGACCACTGAAGCTTTCTTT. Translated: CASSLKGTTEAFF.

The gene calls are TRBV4-2 and TRBJ2-7; possibly TRBD1 for D (5 bases). The CDR3 spans 17 residues. Trimming cost V 5 bases and J 2 bases, with 22 bases left between them. The germline V gene has CDR1 LGHNA and CDR2 YNFKEQ. The CDR3 here is CASSLAHLRQTAYEQYF. In DNA form, the CDR3 reads TGTGCCAGCAGCTTAGCCCACTTACGTCAGACAGCCTACGAGCAGTACTTC.

On this clone: A read error is the likely source, as a far larger clone sits one nucleotide away. Other DNA sequences in this sample translate to the same CDR3. The chain joins TRBV4-1 to TRBJ2-5, with D unclear. Germline CDR1 and CDR2: MGHRA and YSYEKL. The CDR3 covers 13 residues. V was pared by 1 base and J by 7 bases, with 10 bases between. For the CDR3, the DNA is TGCGCCAGCAGCCAAGGGCCGACGGGGACCCAGTACTTC. Translating it yields CASSQGPTGTQYF.

The rearrangement links TRBV7-9 to TRBJ2-1; TRBD2 agrees at 14 bases. V was pared by 4 bases and J by 8 bases, with 10 bases of the junction left unmatched. The CDR3 sequence is 17 residues long. CDR1 and CDR2 from the germline V gene are SEHNR and FQNEAQ (reference sequence). The CDR3 sequence is CASSSLGGLAGDYEQFF. The DNA for the CDR3 is TGTGCCAGCAGCTCCCTCGGGGGACTAGCGGGAGACTATGAGCAGTTCTTC.

In its sample, this clone was seen a few times. The chain employs TRBV6-5 and TRBJ1-2; D perhaps matches TRBD1 (5 bases). CDR1 MNHEY and CDR2 SVGAGI come from the germline V gene. V dropped 3 bases and J dropped 4 bases, with 6 bases sitting between them. This CDR3 is built from 12 residues. The CDR3 region has the DNA TGTGCCAGCAGTTATGGGACCTATGGCTACACCTTC. This sequence encodes CASSYGTYGYTF.

The chain uses TRBV4-1 and TRBJ1-5, with 7 bases aligning to TRBD1. CDR3 size: 16 residues. V gave up 1 base and J gave up 6 bases; unmatched junction bases: 9. Germline-derived CDR1 and CDR2 are MGHRA and YSYEKL. The CDR3 loop is CASSQVATGMVQPQHF. The CDR3 region has the DNA TGCGCCAGCAGCCAAGTCGCGACAGGGATGGTTCAGCCCCAGCATTTT.

This chain connects TRBV6-1 to TRBJ1-2, with TRBD1 as a possible D gene (6 bases). Trimming pared 6 bases from V and 7 bases from J, leaving 15 bases between. CDR1 and CDR2 (germline): MNHNS, SASEGT. The CDR3 has 13 amino acids. The CDR3 here is CASSLNREAGYTF. The CDR3 DNA sequence: TGTGCCAGCAGCCTGAACAGGGAGGCTGGCTACACCTTC.

The gene calls are TRBV30 and TRBJ1-2; D might be TRBD1 (6 bases). Germline V gives CDR1 GTSNPN, CDR2 SVGIG (reference sequence). This CDR3 spans 15 amino acids. Trimming removed 0 bases at V and 4 bases at J, with 15 bases between. CDR3 DNA: TGTGCCTGGAGTGTAGGCCCAGGGGCCAGCTATGGCTACACCTTC. This sequence encodes CAWSVGPGASYGYTF.

In DNA, the CDR3 is TGTGCCAGCAGCTGGACAGGGGCCCTCTCCTACGAGCAGTACTTC. Protein product: CASSWTGALSYEQYF. The chain is built from TRBV13 and TRBJ2-7; TRBD1 agrees at 9 bases. V lost 4 bases to trimming and J lost 0 bases; unmatched junction nucleotides: 4. The CDR3 covers 15 residues. Germline V gene sequence: CDR1 PRHDT, CDR2 FYEKMQ (reference sequence). Variable domain in full (rest from reference TRBV13 and TRBJ2-7): AAGVIQSPRHLIKEKRETATLKCYPIPRHDTVYWYQQGPGQDPQFLISFYEKMQSDKGSIPDRFSAQQFSDYHSELNMSSLELGDSALYFCASSWTGALSYEQYFGPGTRLTVT.

Comments on this clone: Relative to the germline gene, one junction end is altered; a read error may explain this. This sequence joins TRBV10-3 and TRBJ1-5; tentative D call: TRBD1 (5 bases). This CDR3 is built from 16 residues. Germline CDR1 is ENHRY and CDR2 is SYGVKD. CDR3 residues: CASSYPLGGGNQPQHF. In DNA form, the CDR3 reads TGTGCCAGCAGTTACCCGTTGGGGGGGGGCAATCAGCCCCAGCATTTT.

The V gene is TRBV6-4, the J gene TRBJ2-4, with 13 bases lining up with TRBD2. Germline values: CDR1 MRHNA, CDR2 SNTAGT. CDR3 length: 17 amino acids. V lost 7 bases to trimming and J lost 0 bases; unmatched junction nucleotides: 6. The CDR3 DNA follows: TGTGCCAGCAAATCGGGACTAGCGGGAATAGCCAAAAACATTCAGTACTTC. This sequence encodes CASKSGLAGIAKNIQYF.

The V and J genes are TRBV7-9 and TRBJ2-1, with TRBD1 matching 7 bases. The CDR3 totals 15 residues. The V segment lost 5 bases and the J segment 2 bases; nucleotides outside the gene matches: 6. Germline V CDR1 and CDR2: SEHNR, FQNEAQ (reference sequence). The CDR3 sequence is CASSHRGNTYNEQFF. The CDR3 DNA sequence: TGTGCCAGCAGCCACAGGGGAAATACCTACAATGAGCAGTTCTTC.

V gene TRBV19 combines with J gene TRBJ1-5, with 7 bases identical to TRBD1. J gave up 9 bases and V 5 bases, and 7 bases lay outside the gene matches. The CDR3 is made up of 13 amino acids. Germline CDR1 is LNHDA and CDR2 is SQIVND (reference sequence). The CDR3 loop reads CASSSGGGLPQHF. As DNA, the CDR3 is TGTGCCAGTAGTTCAGGGGGGGGTCTGCCCCAGCATTTT. Together with reference TRBV19 and TRBJ1-5, the CDR3 gives the full variable domain: DGGITQSPKYLFRKEGQNVTLSCEQNLNHDAMYWYRQDPGQGLRLIYYSQIVNDFQKGDIAEGYSVSREKKESFPLTVTSAQKNPTAFYLCASSSGGGLPQHFGDGTRLSIL.

This clone was seen a handful of times. V usage is TRBV9 and J usage is TRBJ2-2; 8 bases match TRBD2. V shed 4 bases and J 6 bases; nucleotides not matched to a gene: 5. Germline CDR1 is SGDLS and CDR2 is YYNGEE. The CDR3 covers 14 residues. The CDR3 is CASSPRLASGELFF. As DNA, the CDR3 is TGTGCCAGCAGCCCCCGACTAGCGTCCGGGGAGCTGTTTTTT.

The CDR3 DNA follows: TGTGCCAGCAGCTTACGAGAAAACAGCCAAGAGACCCAGTACTTC. It specifies CASSLRENSQETQYF. The chain couples TRBV7-9 to TRBJ2-5; D remains ambiguous. This CDR3 comprises 15 residues. The V end lost 2 bases, the J end lost 1 base, and 11 bases lay between the germline ends. The germline V gene encodes CDR1 SEHNR and CDR2 FQNEAQ (reference sequence).

J is TRBJ1-2 and V is TRBV6-1, with TRBD1 as a possible D gene (5 bases). The CDR3 contains 13 residues. V lost 7 bases, J lost 6 bases, and 15 bases lay in between. Looked up from germline, CDR1 is MNHNS and CDR2 is SASEGT. The CDR3 here is CASKLTGRDGYTF. The CDR3 DNA reads TGTGCCAGCAAATTAACGGGACGCGATGGCTACACCTTC.

Sample share makes this clone hyperexpanded. The V and J genes are TRBV28 and TRBJ1-5, with D possibly matching TRBD1 (6 bases). CDR3 length: 13 residues. The germline V and J ends were trimmed by 6 bases and 1 base, with 7 bases remaining between them. CDR1 MDHEN and CDR2 SYDVKM come from the germline V gene. The CDR3 is CASRDRSNQPQHF. The DNA for the CDR3 is TGTGCCAGCAGAGACAGGAGCAATCAGCCCCAGCATTTT. The full variable domain, completed using reference TRBV28 and TRBJ1-5, is DVKVTQSSRYLVKRTGEKVFLECVQDMDHENMFWYRQDPGLGLRLIYFSYDVKMKEKGDIPEGYSVSREKKERFSLILESASTNQTSMYLCASRDRSNQPQHFGDGTRLSIL.

V gene TRBV6-4 combines with J gene TRBJ2-3; D gene unclear. The CDR3 extends over 13 amino acids. Per germline, CDR1 MRHNA and CDR2 SNTAGT. The germline V and J ends were trimmed by 0 bases and 2 bases, with 3 bases remaining between them. CDR3 in amino acids: CASSDSITDTQYF. The CDR3, as DNA: TGTGCCAGCAGTGACTCGATCACAGATACGCAGTATTTT.